This T cell receptor (beta chain) was sequenced in a study of CD8+ T cells in alopecia areata. Looking at the study overall: A regimen of oral tofacitinib, 5 to 10 mg twice daily, was given to treated patients.

Treatment given: oral pan-JAK inhibitor, 5-10 mg twice daily. RNA was isolated and reverse transcribed to cDNA, the sequencing template. The method was immunoSEQ multiplex PCR; TCRdb's version includes in-frame clones alone and lacks a portion of them. Among about 140,000 clones, around four fifths were seen once, and the ten largest hold approximately 25%. Broader study findings: Affected scalp, especially in alopecia totalis/universalis, had a higher clonality than normal scalp did.

Concerning this clone itself: Its antigen is unknown.

V gave up 6 bases and J gave up 1 base, with 12 bases separating them. The CDR3 covers 15 residues. Per the germline V gene, CDR1 is MGHRA and CDR2 is YSYEKL. This TCR was sampled from a human donor with alopecia areata. This specimen was CD8+ T cells sorted from blood, taken at week 4, from a patient treated with tofacitinib. V gene TRBV4-1 combines with J gene TRBJ2-2; TRBD2 might be the D (5 bases). The CDR3: CASRLAALNTGELFF. The CDR3 DNA reads as TGCGCCAGCAGGCTAGCTGCCCTGAACACCGGGGAGCTGTTTTTT.